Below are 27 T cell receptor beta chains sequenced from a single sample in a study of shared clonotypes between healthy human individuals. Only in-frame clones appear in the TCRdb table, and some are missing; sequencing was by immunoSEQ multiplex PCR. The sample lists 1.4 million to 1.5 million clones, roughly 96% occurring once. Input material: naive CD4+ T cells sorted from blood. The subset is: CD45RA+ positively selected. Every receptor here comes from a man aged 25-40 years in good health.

The CDR3 is CASSQDYSTLYGYTF. CDR3 sequence (DNA): TGTGCCAGCAGCCAAGACTACAGCACCTTGTATGGCTACACCTTC. This chain uses TRBV14 with TRBJ1-2; no reliable D call. The V end lost 0 bases, the J end lost 5 bases, and 13 bases lay between the germline ends. The CDR3 is 15 amino acids. Germline CDR1 and CDR2: SGHDN and FVKESK.

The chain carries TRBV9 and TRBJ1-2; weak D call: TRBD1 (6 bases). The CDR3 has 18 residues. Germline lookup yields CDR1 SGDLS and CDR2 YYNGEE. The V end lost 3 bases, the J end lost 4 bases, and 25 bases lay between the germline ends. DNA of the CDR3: TGTGCCAGCAGCGCGTCTACAGGGCCCCTTAAAACCCGCTATGGCTACACCTTC. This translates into CASSASTGPLKTRYGYTF.

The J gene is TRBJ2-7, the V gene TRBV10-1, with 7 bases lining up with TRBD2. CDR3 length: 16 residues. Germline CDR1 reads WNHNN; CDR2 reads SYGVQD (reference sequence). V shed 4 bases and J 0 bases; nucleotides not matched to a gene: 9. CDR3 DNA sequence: TGCGCCAGCAGTGGATTCTCTAGCGGCTTCTCCTACGAGCAGTACTTC. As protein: CASSGFSSGFSYEQYF.

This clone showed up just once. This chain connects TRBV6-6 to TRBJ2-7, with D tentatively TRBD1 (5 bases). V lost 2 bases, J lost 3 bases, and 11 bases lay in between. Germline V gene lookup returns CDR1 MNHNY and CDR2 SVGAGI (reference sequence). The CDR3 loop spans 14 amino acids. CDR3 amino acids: CASSYVGRVYEQYF. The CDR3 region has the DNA TGTGCCAGCAGTTACGTCGGCAGGGTCTACGAGCAGTACTTC.

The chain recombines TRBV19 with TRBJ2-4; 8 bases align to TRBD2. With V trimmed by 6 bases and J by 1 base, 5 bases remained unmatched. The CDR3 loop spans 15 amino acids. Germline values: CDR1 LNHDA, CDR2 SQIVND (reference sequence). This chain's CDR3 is CASRESGGAKNIQYF. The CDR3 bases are TGTGCCAGTAGGGAGAGCGGGGGTGCCAAAAACATTCAGTACTTC.

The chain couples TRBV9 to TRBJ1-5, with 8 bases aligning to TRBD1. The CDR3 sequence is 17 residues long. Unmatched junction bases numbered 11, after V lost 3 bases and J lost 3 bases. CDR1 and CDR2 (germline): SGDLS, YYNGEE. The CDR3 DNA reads TGTGCCAGCAGCGCAGGGGGCGCGTACGGGCTCAATCAGCCCCAGCATTTT. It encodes CASSAGGAYGLNQPQHF.

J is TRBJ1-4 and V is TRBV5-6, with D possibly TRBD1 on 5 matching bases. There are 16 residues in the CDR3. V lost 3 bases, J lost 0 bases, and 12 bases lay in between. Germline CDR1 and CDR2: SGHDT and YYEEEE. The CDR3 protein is CASSSIKQATNEKLFF. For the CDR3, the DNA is TGTGCCAGCAGCTCAATAAAACAGGCAACTAATGAAAAACTGTTTTTT.

The CDR3 DNA reads TGCGCCAGCAGCTCTTCTGCGGGGGGCCCCTCCGAGCAGTACTTC. It encodes CASSSSAGGPSEQYF. The rearrangement links TRBV5-1 to TRBJ2-7, with 8 bases lining up with TRBD2. This CDR3 contains 15 residues. Trimming cost V 3 bases and J 6 bases; bases outside gene matches: 11. In germline, CDR1 is SGHRS, CDR2 YFSETQ.

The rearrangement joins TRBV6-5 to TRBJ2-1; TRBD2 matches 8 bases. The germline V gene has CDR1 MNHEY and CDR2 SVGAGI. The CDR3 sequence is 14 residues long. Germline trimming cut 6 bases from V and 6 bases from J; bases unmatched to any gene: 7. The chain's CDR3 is CASRRTSQANEQFF. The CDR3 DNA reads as TGTGCCAGCAGACGGACTAGCCAGGCCAATGAGCAGTTCTTC.

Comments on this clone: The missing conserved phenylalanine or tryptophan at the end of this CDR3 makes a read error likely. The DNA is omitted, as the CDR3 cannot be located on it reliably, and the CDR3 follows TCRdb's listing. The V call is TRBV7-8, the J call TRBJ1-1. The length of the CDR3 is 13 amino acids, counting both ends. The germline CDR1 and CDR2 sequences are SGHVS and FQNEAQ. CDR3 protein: CASSLYQGGVVVL.

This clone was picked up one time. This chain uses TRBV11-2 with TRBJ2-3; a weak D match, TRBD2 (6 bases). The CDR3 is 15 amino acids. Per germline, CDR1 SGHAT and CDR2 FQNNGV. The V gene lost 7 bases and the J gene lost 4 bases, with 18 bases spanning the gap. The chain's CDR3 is CASTRRPGEADTQYF. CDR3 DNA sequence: TGTGCCAGCACCCGAAGGCCGGGGGAAGCAGATACGCAGTATTTT.

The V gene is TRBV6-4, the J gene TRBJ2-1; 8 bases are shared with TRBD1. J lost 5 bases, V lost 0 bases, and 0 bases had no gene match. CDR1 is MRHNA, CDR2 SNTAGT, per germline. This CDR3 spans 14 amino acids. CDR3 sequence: CASSDSTGDNEQFF. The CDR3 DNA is TGTGCCAGCAGTGACTCGACAGGGGACAATGAGCAGTTCTTC.

The CDR3 spells CASSIVGGTAYNEQFF. CDR3 coding DNA: TGTGCCAGCAGTATCGTCGGAGGGACGGCTTACAATGAGCAGTTCTTC. V is TRBV28 and J is TRBJ2-1; D is possibly TRBD2 (6 bases). Germline CDR1 reads MDHEN; CDR2 reads SYDVKM. The length of the CDR3 is 16 residues. The ends were cut back, 5 bases at V and 4 bases at J, with 18 bases in the middle.

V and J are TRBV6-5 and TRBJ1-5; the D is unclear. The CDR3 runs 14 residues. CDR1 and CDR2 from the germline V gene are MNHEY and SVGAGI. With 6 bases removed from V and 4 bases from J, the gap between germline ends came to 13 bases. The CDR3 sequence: CASSPGGGNQPQHF. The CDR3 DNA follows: TGTGCCAGCAGCCCTGGTGGCGGGAATCAGCCCCAGCATTTT.

CDR3 in DNA: TGTGCCAGCAGACCCTCGTCTAGGGATGAGCAGTTCTTC. As protein: CASRPSSRDEQFF. The rearrangement links TRBV28 to TRBJ2-1; no firm D call. CDR3 length equals 13 residues. The germline CDR1 and CDR2 sequences are MDHEN and SYDVKM. V lost 6 bases and J lost 8, with 14 bases in between.

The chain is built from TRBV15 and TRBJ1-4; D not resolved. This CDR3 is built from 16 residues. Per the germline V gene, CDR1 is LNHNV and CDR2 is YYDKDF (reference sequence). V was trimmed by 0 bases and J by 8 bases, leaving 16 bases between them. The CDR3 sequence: CATSREIGSGWEKLFF. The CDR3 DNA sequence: TGTGCCACCAGCAGAGAGATAGGATCGGGTTGGGAAAAACTGTTTTTT.

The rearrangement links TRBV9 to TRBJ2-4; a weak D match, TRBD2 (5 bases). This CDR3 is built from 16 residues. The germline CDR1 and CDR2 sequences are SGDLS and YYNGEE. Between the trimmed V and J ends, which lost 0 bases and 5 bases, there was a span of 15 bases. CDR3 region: CASSVGEWAHENIQYF. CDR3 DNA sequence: TGTGCCAGCAGCGTAGGGGAGTGGGCCCACGAAAACATTCAGTACTTC.

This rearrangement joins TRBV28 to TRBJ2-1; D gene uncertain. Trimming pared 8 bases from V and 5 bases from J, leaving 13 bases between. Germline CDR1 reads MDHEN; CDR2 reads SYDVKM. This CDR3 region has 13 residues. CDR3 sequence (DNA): TGTGCCAGCCGGACCCCGGAAAACAATGAGCAGTTCTTC. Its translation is CASRTPENNEQFF.

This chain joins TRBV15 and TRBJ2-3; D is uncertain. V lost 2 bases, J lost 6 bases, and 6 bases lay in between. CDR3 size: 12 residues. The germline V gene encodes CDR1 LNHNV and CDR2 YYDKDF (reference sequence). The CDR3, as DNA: TGTGCCACCAGCAGATTATTGGATACGCAGTATTTT. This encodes CATSRLLDTQYF.

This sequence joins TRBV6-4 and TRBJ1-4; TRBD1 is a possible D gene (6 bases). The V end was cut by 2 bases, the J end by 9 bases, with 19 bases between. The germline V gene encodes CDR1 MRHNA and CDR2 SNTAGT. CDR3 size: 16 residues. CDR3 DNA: TGTGCCAGCAGTGACCCCAACAGGGACTTTGCGAAAAAACTGTTTTTT. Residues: CASSDPNRDFAKKLFF.

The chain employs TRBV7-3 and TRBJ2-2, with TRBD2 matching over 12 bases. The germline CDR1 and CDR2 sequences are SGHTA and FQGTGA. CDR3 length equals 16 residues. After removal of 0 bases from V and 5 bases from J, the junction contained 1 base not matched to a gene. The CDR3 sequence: CASSLTTSGSTGELFF. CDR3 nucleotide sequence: TGTGCCAGCAGCTTAACGACTAGCGGGAGTACCGGGGAGCTGTTTTTT.

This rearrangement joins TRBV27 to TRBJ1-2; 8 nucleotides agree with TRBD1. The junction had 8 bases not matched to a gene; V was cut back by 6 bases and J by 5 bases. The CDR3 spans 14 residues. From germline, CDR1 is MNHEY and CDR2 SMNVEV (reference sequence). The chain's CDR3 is CASRPTGGIYGYTF. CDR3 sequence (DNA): TGTGCCAGCAGGCCTACAGGGGGGATATATGGCTACACCTTC.

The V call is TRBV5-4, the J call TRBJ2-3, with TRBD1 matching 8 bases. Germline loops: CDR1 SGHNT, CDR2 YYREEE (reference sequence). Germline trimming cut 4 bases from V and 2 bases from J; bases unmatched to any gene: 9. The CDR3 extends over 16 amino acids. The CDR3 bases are TGTGCCAGCAGCCAGGGTGACAGGGGATACACAGATACGCAGTATTTT. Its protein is CASSQGDRGYTDTQYF.

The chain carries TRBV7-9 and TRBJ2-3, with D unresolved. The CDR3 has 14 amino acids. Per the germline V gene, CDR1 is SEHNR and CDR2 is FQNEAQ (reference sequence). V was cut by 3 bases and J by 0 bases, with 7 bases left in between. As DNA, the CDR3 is TGTGCCAGCAGCTTTGCAACTAGCACAGATACGCAGTATTTT. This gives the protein CASSFATSTDTQYF.

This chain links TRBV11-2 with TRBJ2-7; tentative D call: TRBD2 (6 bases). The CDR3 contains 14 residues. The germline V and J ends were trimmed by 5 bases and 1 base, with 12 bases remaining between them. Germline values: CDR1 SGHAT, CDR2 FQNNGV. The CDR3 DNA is TGTGCCAGCAGCGTAGTGGCGGGGTCCTACGAGCAGTACTTC. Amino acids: CASSVVAGSYEQYF.

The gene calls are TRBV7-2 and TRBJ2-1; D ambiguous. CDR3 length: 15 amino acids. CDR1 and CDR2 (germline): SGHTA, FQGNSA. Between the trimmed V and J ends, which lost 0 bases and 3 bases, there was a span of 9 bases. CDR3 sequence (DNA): TGTGCCAGCAGCTTAGCAGCCCTGGACTACAATGAGCAGTTCTTC. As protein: CASSLAALDYNEQFF.

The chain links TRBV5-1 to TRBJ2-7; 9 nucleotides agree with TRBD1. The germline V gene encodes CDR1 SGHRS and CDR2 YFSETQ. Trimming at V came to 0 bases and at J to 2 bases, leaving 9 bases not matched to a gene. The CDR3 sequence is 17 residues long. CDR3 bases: TGCGCCAGCAGCTTGGAACAGGGGGCGCCTCGACCCTACGAGCAGTACTTC. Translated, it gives CASSLEQGAPRPYEQYF. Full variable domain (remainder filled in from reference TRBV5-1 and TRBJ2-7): KAGVTQTPRYLIKTRGQQVTLSCSPISGHRSVSWYQQTPGQGLQFLFEYFSETQRNKGNFPGRFSGRQFSNSRSEMNVSTLELGDSALYLCASSLEQGAPRPYEQYFGPGTRLTVT.